This TCR beta chain was sequenced during a study of blood T cell repertoires in COVID-19. Overall study context: Samples of COVID-19 (acute and convalescent) were obtained from the United States, Italy and Spain.

Participants' reported clinical history set cohort assignment. Contact with a PCR-confirmed or clinician-diagnosed COVID-19 case occurred within 2 weeks of entry. The CDR3 sequence is 13 residues long. Germline CDR1 GTSNPN, CDR2 SVGIG (reference sequence). V was cut by 5 bases and J by 7 bases, with 12 bases left in between. In the authors' workflow: Using reference gene primer amplification, nucleated cell counts were estimated. Some clones are missing from TCRdb's copy, which holds only in-frame ones; the method was immunoSEQ multiplex PCR. For V, J and clone size, that table is used; D and trimming come from the DNA. The sample records a few hundred thousand clones, around nine tenths being singletons.

The V and J genes are TRBV30 and TRBJ1-6; possibly TRBD1 for D (6 bases). Sequencing was carried out using PBMCs or T cells enriched from blood (not recorded which). The sequence derives from a woman younger than 45 who had been exposed to COVID-19. The CDR3 bases are TGTGCCTGGGCGGGGGGCCAAAATTCACCCCTCCACTTT. Translation: CAWAGGQNSPLHF.